One sample yielded the 4 T cell receptor beta chains listed below, sequenced in a study of T cells expressing NK-cell markers. Following a re-call of the 5' RACE reads, TCRdb has one entry per CDR3 protein and lacks DNA. The repertoire table contains 550,000 to 600,000 distinct CDR3 sequences. Sequenced sample: blood T cells: a sorted CD56 or NKG2C T cell subset, CD4+ or CD8+ T cells, or bulk PBMC T cells (not recorded which). The receptors here all came from a young man in good health.

The CDR3 is CSARSGTGGTEAFF. The rearrangement joins TRBV20-1 to TRBJ1-1; the TCRdb call, TRBD1, lacks DNA for checking. Looked up from germline, CDR1 is DFQATT and CDR2 is SNEGSKA (reference sequence). The CDR3 totals 14 residues.

The chain carries TRBV7-6 and TRBJ2-1; TCRdb's D gene call, TRBD2, goes unchecked for lack of DNA. Germline V gene sequence: CDR1 SGHVS, CDR2 FNYEAQ. This CDR3 has 15 amino acids. CDR3 sequence reads: CASSSLTSGRVEQFF. The full variable domain, with the rest looked up from reference TRBV7-6 and TRBJ2-1, is GAGVSQSPRYKVTKRGQDVALRCDPISGHVSLYWYRQALGQGPEFLTYFNYEAQQDKSGLPNDRFSAERPEGSISTLTIQRTEQRDSAMYRCASSSLTSGRVEQFFGPGTRLTVL.

CDR3 amino acids: CASSLTLQGRSNEKLFF. The chain carries TRBV7-8 and TRBJ1-4; TCRdb designates TRBD1, a call that cannot be tested without DNA. Germline loops: CDR1 SGHVS, CDR2 FQNEAQ. CDR3 length equals 17 residues.

The rearrangement uses TRBV5-6 and TRBJ2-5. Germline assignment: CDR1 SGHDT and CDR2 YYEEEE. The CDR3 consists of 12 residues. CDR3: CASSLAPETQYF.